This T cell receptor beta chain was observed in a study of T cell responses to AZD1222 COVID-19 vaccine (dated by TCRdb to about 2021). Regarding the research as a whole: AZD1222 recipients given second doses at about 4 weeks or at about 12 weeks were pooled, since spike-specific TCR depth and breadth were not found to differ between the two schedules. A total of about 250 trial participants underwent TCR sequencing, of whom about 200 had received two doses of AZD1222 and approximately 26 had received two doses of the MenACWY control vaccine. Trial participants were enrolled into age subgroups of 18-55, 56-69 and 70-plus years, which contained around 140, 26 and 57 TCR-sequenced participants, respectively. Overall study results and their limits: Participants were mostly white British and included more females than males, and it was suggested by the authors that clonal diversity may have been underestimated. Vaccine-associated CD4 TCRs spanned the whole spike protein, with dominant responses in regions 160-218 and 743-854. In the small 56-69-year group, the increase in depth fell short of significance, most likely because of low power. Because no samples from the day 14 peak response were available, repertoires could be characterized only after the peak T cell response. Conclusions about previously exposed vaccinees are limited because only six or seven AZD1222 recipients were SARS-CoV-2 seropositive at baseline. Reportedly, almost half of the unique spike-specific TCRs recognized epitopes lying outside the regions that are mutated in the B.1.351 and B.1.1.7 variants. After two AZD1222 doses, spike-specific TCR breadth and depth were significantly higher than at day 0 and than in MenACWY recipients.

The CDR3 sequence holds 17 residues, the cysteine and phenylalanine included. The DNA shown is the 51-base CDR3, in frame from base 1. The trim is 5 bases for V and 7 bases for J, with a gap of 24 bases between the germline ends. CDR1 PRHDT and CDR2 FYEKMQ are derived from the germline V gene (reference sequence). The CDR3 regions of human TCRbeta chains were subjected to immunosequencing. The study's own analysis went as follows. Repertoire TCRs were matched against a reference library of SARS-CoV-2-specific TCRs generated with the MIRA antigen-specificity platform. Breadth was defined as the fraction of unique TCRs that were SARS-CoV-2-associated, and depth was defined as the fraction of total T cells that were SARS-CoV-2-associated. Using the MIRA data, every spike-specific TCR was mapped to the spike region that the TCR reacted to and assigned to either a CD4 or a CD8 class. Log10-transformed breadth and depth values were compared by one-way ANOVA with Sidak's multiple comparisons tests. The table was pulled from immuneACCESS by TCRdb, which kept in-frame rearrangements only. Such tables lose some clones; where checked, under half of the loss comes from unresolved V genes, and the rest has no known cause. Clone size and V and J calls were adopted from that table, with D and trimming inferred from the DNA. The sample records 90,000 to 150,000 clones, approximately 90% of which are singletons. The ten largest clonotypes hold 2.4% of the sample.

The time point label of this sample denotes: baseline before first vaccination. The vaccinee samples were drawn from two UK trials, COV001 and COV002, one of which was a single-blind randomized controlled phase 2/3 trial testing AZD1222 (ChAdOx1 nCoV-19) in healthy adults. For TCRbeta chain sequencing, PBMC samples from trial participants were taken at day 0 and at day 28 after the second dose. With regard to this clone: The specificity of this receptor is unknown. Base qualities are not provided; no much larger clone lies one nucleotide away.

Source: peripheral blood, taken on day 0 of AZD1222 vaccination. This sequence originates from an adult in good health. The rearranged segments are TRBV13 and TRBJ2-4, and possibly TRBD2, on 5 matching bases. The sequenced DNA: TGTGCCAGCAGCCCGCCGTCTAGCACCGGTGGACGGAACATTCAGTACTTC. It is translated as CASSPPSSTGGRNIQYF.